The 23 T cell receptor beta chains listed next were all sequenced from one sample in a study of vaccination effects on CD4 cells after COVID-19. Antigen specificity for these receptors is unknown. Peptide-pool stimulation followed by sequencing identified expanded antigen-specific CD4+ clonotypes in the ViraFEST assay. When around 9 days of culture had elapsed, CD4+ T cells were isolated. Nobody among the vaccine recipients had prior SARS-CoV-2 infection (nucleocapsid antibodies were negative). The method was immunoSEQ multiplex PCR; TCRdb's version includes in-frame clones alone and lacks a portion of them. The data show around 63,000 clones, approximately 71% seen once. The sequencing used CD4+ T cells from PBMCs cultured with HCoV-OC43 spike peptides, collected before COVID-19 vaccination. As for subset: HCoV-OC43 spike overlapping peptide pool stimulation. These receptors were taken from a human donor who received a COVID-19 vaccine.

The chain recombines TRBV2 with TRBJ1-1; D gene ambiguous. There are 15 residues in the CDR3. V lost 1 base to trimming and J lost 6 bases, with 15 bases between them. Per germline, CDR1 SNHLY and CDR2 FYNNEI. The CDR3 here is CASSEDQDAGAEAFF. In DNA, the CDR3 is TGTGCCAGCAGTGAAGATCAGGACGCCGGGGCTGAAGCTTTCTTT.

In this sample, this clone turned up once. The chain employs TRBV18 and TRBJ2-1, with 8 nucleotides matching TRBD1. The CDR3 extends over 15 amino acids. The V segment lost 4 bases and the J segment 5 bases; nucleotides outside the gene matches: 7. CDR1 is KGHSH and CDR2 is LQKENI in the germline V gene. CDR3 protein: CASSLRTGKNNEQFF. The CDR3, as DNA: TGTGCCAGCTCACTTCGGACAGGGAAAAACAATGAGCAGTTCTTC.

This rearrangement joins TRBV18 to TRBJ1-2; maybe TRBD1 (6 bases). Trimming shortened V by 3 bases and J by 1 base, and 15 bases separated the two germline ends. Germline-derived CDR1 and CDR2 are KGHSH and LQKENI. This CDR3 is built from 16 residues. The CDR3 sequence is CASSPPGVVVNYGYTF. The CDR3 nucleotides read TGTGCCAGCTCACCTCCAGGGGTGGTAGTTAACTATGGCTACACCTTC.

This clone was picked up a small number of times. The chain is built from TRBV28 and TRBJ2-7; 8 bases are shared with TRBD1. Losses at the gene ends were 6 bases for V and 4 bases for J; bases not matched to a gene: 11. This CDR3 has 15 residues. Germline CDR1 reads MDHEN; CDR2 reads SYDVKM. CDR3 coding DNA: TGTGCCAGCAGCTCGCGGACAGGGCTTAGATACGAGCAGTACGTC. Translating it yields CASSSRTGLRYEQYV.

The CDR3 loop is CASSSGGIGYGYTF. For the CDR3, the DNA is TGTGCCAGTAGCTCAGGGGGCATCGGCTATGGCTACACCTTC. This rearrangement joins TRBV19 to TRBJ1-2, with TRBD1 matching 8 bases. CDR1 and CDR2 from the germline V gene are LNHDA and SQIVND (reference sequence). The CDR3 runs 14 residues. Trimming took 6 bases from V and 4 from J; bases not matched to a gene: 7. Full variable domain (missing parts from reference TRBV19 and TRBJ1-2): DGGITQSPKYLFRKEGQNVTLSCEQNLNHDAMYWYRQDPGQGLRLIYYSQIVNDFQKGDIAEGYSVSREKKESFPLTVTSAQKNPTAFYLCASSSGGIGYGYTFGSGTRLTVV.

This chain joins TRBV30 and TRBJ1-5; D not resolved. The V gene lost 0 bases and the J gene lost 7 bases, with 16 bases spanning the gap. Germline V gene lookup returns CDR1 GTSNPN and CDR2 SVGIG (reference sequence). The CDR3 has 15 amino acids. For the CDR3, the DNA is TGTGCCTGGAGTGTAACGTCCACAGCCAGGCAGCCCCAGCATTTT. Protein sequence: CAWSVTSTARQPQHF. Full variable domain (missing parts from reference TRBV30 and TRBJ1-5): SQTIHQWPATLVQPVGSPLSLECTVEGTSNPNLYWYRQAAGRGLQLLFYSVGIGQISSEVPQNLSASRPQDRQFILSSKKLLLSDSGFYLCAWSVTSTARQPQHFGDGTRLSIL.

This clone appeared a few times. The chain recombines TRBV29-1 with TRBJ1-1; no firm D call. This CDR3 region has 15 residues. The V end lost 5 bases, the J end lost 1 base, and 17 bases lay between the germline ends. Germline V gene lookup returns CDR1 SQVTM and CDR2 ANQGSEA. The chain's CDR3 is CSVTPATRGNTEAFF. In DNA form, the CDR3 reads TGCAGCGTTACACCGGCGACACGGGGGAACACTGAAGCTTTCTTT.

V and J are TRBV6-5 and TRBJ2-7; possibly TRBD1 for D (6 bases). The CDR3 totals 13 residues. The germline gives CDR1 MNHEY, CDR2 SVGAGI. Trimming shortened V by 5 bases and J by 3 bases, and 11 bases separated the two germline ends. The CDR3 loop reads CASSLGHLYEQYV. In DNA, the CDR3 is TGTGCCAGCAGTCTGGGACACCTCTACGAGCAGTACGTC.

V and J are TRBV24-1 and TRBJ1-5; D may be TRBD1 (6 bases). The CDR3 contains 15 residues. Germline CDR1 is KGHDR and CDR2 is SFDVKD. V gave up 3 bases and J gave up 6 bases, with 14 bases separating them. This CDR3 reads CATSDATGFAQPQHF. The DNA of the CDR3 is TGTGCCACCAGTGATGCCACAGGGTTTGCTCAGCCCCAGCATTTT.

This clone is labeled medium-sized (0.01 to 0.1%). The chain links TRBV5-1 to TRBJ1-4, with a possible D match to TRBD1 (5 bases). Looked up from germline, CDR1 is SGHRS and CDR2 is YFSETQ. V lost 0 bases and J 16 bases, leaving 16 bases between the germline ends. The CDR3 length is 13 residues. The CDR3 nucleotides are TGCGCCAGCAGCTTGGAGGACGGACGGGGCCAGTTTTTT. This translates into CASSLEDGRGQFF.

The V call is TRBV5-6, the J call TRBJ1-1; D ambiguous. V lost 0 bases and J lost 10, with 13 bases in between. Per germline, CDR1 SGHDT and CDR2 YYEEEE. This CDR3 spans 13 amino acids. In DNA, the CDR3 is TGTGCCAGCAGCTTGGTCGACACCCCGCGAGCTTTCTTT. This translates into CASSLVDTPRAFF.

This rearrangement joins TRBV9 to TRBJ2-5, with a possible D match to TRBD2 (7 bases). The CDR3 loop spans 16 amino acids. V dropped 4 bases and J dropped 4 bases, with 20 bases sitting between them. The germline V gene encodes CDR1 SGDLS and CDR2 YYNGEE. The CDR3 coding sequence is TGTGCCAGCAGCCCCACGCGGGGGCATATCCGAGAGACCCAGTACTTC. It is translated as CASSPTRGHIRETQYF.

The V and J genes are TRBV19 and TRBJ1-1; D ambiguous. With 3 bases removed from V and 4 bases from J, the gap between germline ends came to 12 bases. CDR1 is LNHDA, CDR2 SQIVND, per germline (reference sequence). The CDR3 runs 14 residues. The CDR3 is CASSIAVRSTEAFF. The CDR3 DNA sequence: TGTGCCAGTAGTATTGCCGTGCGTAGCACTGAAGCTTTCTTT.

This clone occurred once. The V call is TRBV5-1, the J call TRBJ1-2; TRBD1 matches 7 bases. Trimming took 0 bases from V and 6 from J; bases not matched to a gene: 5. There are 14 residues in the CDR3. Per germline, CDR1 SGHRS and CDR2 YFSETQ. The CDR3: CASSLAETGNGYTF. In DNA form, the CDR3 reads TGCGCCAGCAGCTTGGCCGAGACAGGGAATGGCTACACCTTC.

This chain links TRBV7-2 with TRBJ2-7, with TRBD1 matching over 10 bases. This CDR3 region has 15 residues. CDR1 is SGHTA, CDR2 FQGNSA, per germline. The J segment lost 6 bases and the V segment lost 5 bases, leaving 10 bases of the junction unmatched. The CDR3 loop is CASSSDRGRFSEQYV. As DNA, the CDR3 is TGTGCCAGCAGCAGCGACAGGGGGCGATTTAGCGAGCAGTACGTC.

The chain uses TRBV18 and TRBJ2-2; D ambiguous. Germline V gives CDR1 KGHSH, CDR2 LQKENI. This CDR3 has 12 residues. V was shortened by 4 bases and J by 7 bases, with 7 bases between the two germline ends. The CDR3: CASSRADGELFF. CDR3 bases: TGTGCCAGCTCACGGGCGGACGGGGAGCTGTTTTTT.

The chain carries TRBV2 and TRBJ2-7; D remains ambiguous. The CDR3 is 13 amino acids. Looked up from germline, CDR1 is SNHLY and CDR2 is FYNNEI. V lost 5 bases to trimming and J lost 0 bases, with 8 bases between them. In nucleotides, the CDR3 is TGTGCCAGCAGTAGGCAGAGCTCCTACGAGCAGTACGTC. Its translation is CASSRQSSYEQYV.

The gene calls are TRBV6-5 and TRBJ1-2, with D perhaps matching TRBD1 (6 bases). The CDR3 length is 14 residues. V dropped 6 bases and J dropped 3 bases, with 14 bases sitting between them. The germline V gene encodes CDR1 MNHEY and CDR2 SVGAGI. CDR3 protein: CASRIKTGDYGYTF. Here the CDR3 DNA reads TGTGCCAGCAGAATTAAGACAGGTGACTATGGCTACACCTTC.

The V call is TRBV30, the J call TRBJ1-6; D gene unclear. Germline V gene sequence: CDR1 GTSNPN, CDR2 SVGIG (reference sequence). This CDR3 region has 15 residues. With 2 bases removed from V and 0 bases from J, the gap between germline ends came to 8 bases. The CDR3 bases are TGTGCCTGGAGTTCCGGGAACTCCTATAATTCACCCCTCCACTTT. Its protein is CAWSSGNSYNSPLHF. Supplemented by reference TRBV30 and TRBJ1-6, the full variable domain reads SQTIHQWPATLVQPVGSPLSLECTVEGTSNPNLYWYRQAAGRGLQLLFYSVGIGQISSEVPQNLSASRPQDRQFILSSKKLLLSDSGFYLCAWSSGNSYNSPLHFGNGTRLTVT.

The chain uses TRBV12-5 and TRBJ1-1, with 7 nucleotides matching TRBD1. V lost 2 bases and J lost 4; bases outside the gene matches: 16. The CDR3 sequence is 18 residues long. Germline-derived CDR1 and CDR2 are LGHNT and FRNRAP. The DNA for the CDR3 is TGTGCTAGTGGTTTGCCCAAAAGAGGGAGCAGGGGGGGCACTGAAGCTTTCTTT. Translation gives CASGLPKRGSRGGTEAFF.

The J gene is TRBJ2-3, the V gene TRBV6-1, with 8 bases aligning to TRBD1. Per germline, CDR1 MNHNS and CDR2 SASEGT. The CDR3 covers 16 residues. The ends lost 4 bases at V and 5 bases at J; junction bases unmatched: 11. Here the CDR3 DNA reads TGTGCCAGCAGTGCCAGGGACAGGATTGGAGTAGATACGCAGTATTTT. Its translation: CASSARDRIGVDTQYF.

In its sample, this clone was seen once. The V gene is TRBV7-2, the J gene TRBJ2-2; D could derive from TRBD1 or TRBD2 (5 bases each). This CDR3 spans 15 amino acids. V gave up 5 bases and J gave up 1 base, with 11 bases separating them. Looked up from germline, CDR1 is SGHTA and CDR2 is FQGNSA. CDR3 residues: CASSPQRGNTGELFF. In DNA, the CDR3 is TGTGCCAGCAGCCCGCAGAGGGGGAACACCGGGGAGCTGTTTTTT.

The chain recombines TRBV4-2 with TRBJ2-3, with D perhaps TRBD2 (5 bases). The ends were cut back, 1 base at V and 5 bases at J, with 7 bases in the middle. The germline CDR1 and CDR2 sequences are LGHNA and YNFKEQ. The CDR3 has 13 amino acids. CDR3 loop: CASSQGREDTQYF. The CDR3 nucleotides are TGTGCCAGCAGCCAAGGACGGGAAGATACGCAGTATTTT.